One and the same sample provided the 21 T cell receptor beta chains below, sequenced in a study of regulatory T cells in long-lasting Graves disease. Time point meaning: newly diagnosed GD, antithyroid drugs for less than 3 months. Making the TCR library involved RNA that had been extracted from PBMCs. Arm-PCR of CDR3 regions and iRepertoire HTBI primers were used to build TCR beta libraries. TCRdb redid the calling of the multiplex PCR reads with MiXCR, one entry per CDR3 protein. The table includes 350,000 to 400,000 distinct CDR3 sequences, around 15% detected once. The sample was also reused in another study, on T cells in Graves' hyperthyroidism and ophthalmopathy.

The sample consisted of peripheral blood mononuclear cells (PBMCs), taken at new diagnosis, from a patient treated with antithyroid drugs. Receptors originate from a woman aged 18-29 years with Graves disease.

On this clonotype: A much larger clone lies one base from this, so it may be a read error. The V call is TRBV28, the J call TRBJ2-7; no definite D call. The CDR3 totals 13 residues. Trimming shortened V by 7 bases and J by 5 bases, and 15 bases separated the two germline ends. Germline CDR1 MDHEN, CDR2 SYDVKM. CDR3 region: CASTFSRKNEQYF. The CDR3 nucleotides are TGTGCCAGCACCTTCAGCAGGAAGAACGAGCAGTACTTC.

This clonotype came up many times. J is TRBJ1-1 and V is TRBV7-9, with unresolved D. CDR3 size: 14 residues. The V gene's germline CDR1 is SEHNR and CDR2 FQNEAQ (reference sequence). The V end was cut by 5 bases, the J end by 2 bases, with 12 bases between. The DNA of the CDR3 is TGTGCCAGCAGCATGGACTTGGGAAACACTGAAGCTTTCTTT. Amino acids: CASSMDLGNTEAFF.

V is TRBV30 and J is TRBJ1-2; tentative D call: TRBD1 (6 bases). With 3 bases removed from V and 4 bases from J, the gap between germline ends came to 18 bases. The CDR3 consists of 15 residues. Germline V CDR1 and CDR2: GTSNPN, SVGIG (reference sequence). This CDR3 reads CAWSHVGSRGYGYTF. The CDR3, as DNA: TGTGCCTGGAGCCATGTCGGTAGCAGGGGCTATGGCTACACCTTC.

The chain is built from TRBV24-1 and TRBJ2-1; 12 nucleotides match TRBD1. In germline, CDR1 is KGHDR, CDR2 SFDVKD. V lost 4 bases and J lost 8; bases outside the gene matches: 8. The CDR3 covers 16 residues. CDR3 amino acids: CATSETGTGGTDEQFF. The CDR3 nucleotides are TGTGCCACCAGTGAAACCGGGACAGGGGGCACGGATGAGCAGTTCTTC.

This chain links TRBV2 with TRBJ2-1; 12 bases map to TRBD1. Germline V gene data show CDR1 as SNHLY and CDR2 as FYNNEI. The CDR3 sequence is 15 residues long. Trimming removed 6 bases from V and 6 bases from J; junction bases left unmatched: 6. This chain's CDR3 is CASSGPGQGANEQFF. Here the CDR3 DNA reads TGTGCCAGCAGCGGACCGGGACAGGGGGCCAATGAGCAGTTCTTC.

About this clonotype itself: This may be a read error, as it is one base from a much larger clone. V and J are TRBV30 and TRBJ2-5; 7 nucleotides match TRBD2. The CDR3 has 15 residues. Trimming cost V 3 bases and J 4 bases; bases outside gene matches: 11. The germline CDR1 and CDR2 sequences are GTSNPN and SVGIG (reference sequence). In DNA, the CDR3 is TGTGCCTGGAGGCCGGGAGGACCAGGAGGAGAGACCCAGTACTTC. Its translation: CAWRPGGPGGETQYF.

This chain joins TRBV29-1 and TRBJ2-7, with 10 bases identical to TRBD2. The germline V gene has CDR1 SQVTM and CDR2 ANQGSEA. V lost 6 bases, J lost 4 bases, and 12 bases stayed unmatched. This CDR3 is 15 amino acids long. CDR3 DNA sequence: TGCAGCGTCGAGCTGCGGGCTAGCGGGAGATACGAGCAGTACTTC. Amino acids: CSVELRASGRYEQYF.

This chain uses TRBV6-1 with TRBJ2-6; the D gene is possibly TRBD1 (6 bases). Germline values: CDR1 MNHNS, CDR2 SASEGT. The CDR3 contains 13 residues. V was cut by 5 bases and J by 5 bases, with 7 bases left in between. CDR3 sequence reads: CASSRDRANVLTF. DNA for the CDR3: TGTGCCAGCAGTCGGGACAGGGCCAACGTCCTGACTTTC.

This chain uses TRBV24-1 with TRBJ2-4; D is perhaps TRBD1 (6 bases). V was pared by 4 bases and J by 2 bases, with 11 bases between. This CDR3 is built from 15 residues. From germline, CDR1 is KGHDR and CDR2 SFDVKD. Here the CDR3 reads CATSDSQGPKNIQYF. The CDR3 nucleotides are TGTGCCACCAGTGACTCCCAGGGGCCCAAAAACATTCAGTACTTC.

This clonotype came up a few times. The chain carries TRBV6-1 and TRBJ1-5; D not certain. The CDR3 consists of 14 residues. Germline V gives CDR1 MNHNS, CDR2 SASEGT. Trimming stripped 8 bases from V and 3 bases from J, with 14 bases between. The CDR3 coding sequence is TGTGCCAGCCGAGGCCAAGGGTTCAATCAGCCCCAGCATTTT. Residues: CASRGQGFNQPQHF.

This clonotype was detected ten times or more. The chain combines TRBV11-2 with TRBJ1-1; D is perhaps TRBD1 (6 bases). V shed 5 bases and J shed 13 bases, with 14 bases lying between them. This CDR3 is 11 amino acids long. Germline loops: CDR1 SGHAT, CDR2 FQNNGV. CDR3 protein: CASSVGGIGFF. The DNA of the CDR3 is TGTGCCAGCAGCGTAGGGGGGATCGGTTTCTTT.

This clonotype has at least ten counts. The chain links TRBV5-1 to TRBJ2-2, with D maybe TRBD2 (5 bases). The germline CDR1 and CDR2 sequences are SGHRS and YFSETQ. This CDR3 contains 15 residues. Trimming pared 2 bases from V and 2 bases from J, leaving 10 bases between. The CDR3: CASSFELDNTGELFF. CDR3 bases: TGCGCCAGCAGCTTCGAACTAGATAACACCGGGGAGCTGTTTTTT.

A few counts support this clonotype. The chain employs TRBV13 and TRBJ1-6; possibly TRBD1 for D (5 bases). Between the trimmed V and J ends, which lost 3 bases and 9 bases, there was a span of 12 bases. This CDR3 is built from 14 residues. Per germline, CDR1 PRHDT and CDR2 FYEKMQ (reference sequence). The CDR3 protein is CASSLQGRASPLHF. The DNA of the CDR3 is TGTGCCAGCAGCTTGCAGGGCAGGGCTTCACCCCTCCACTTT.

The chain joins TRBV19 to TRBJ1-5; 7 bases agree with TRBD1. The CDR3 runs 15 residues. The V gene's germline CDR1 is LNHDA and CDR2 SQIVND (reference sequence). The V and J ends lost 10 bases and 7 bases, in that order; junction bases with no gene match: 16. CDR3 nucleotide sequence: TGTGCCACCTCCGTCGACAGGGAGGGAAGGCAGCCCCAGCATTTT. It is translated as CATSVDREGRQPQHF.

A single count supports this clonotype. Germline and junction disagree at one end, which may indicate a read error. The chain couples TRBV4-3 to TRBJ1-1; 7 bases agree with TRBD1. CDR3 length: 17 amino acids. From germline, CDR1 is LGHNA and CDR2 YSLEER. CDR3 sequence reads: CASSQVRRQGRYTEALF. CDR3 in DNA: TGCGCCAGCAGCCAAGTCCGAAGACAGGGTCGGTACACTGAAGCTCTCTTT.

This clonotype was seen a few times. This rearrangement joins TRBV29-1 to TRBJ2-3, with a weak D call TRBD2 (6 bases). This CDR3 spans 13 amino acids. V gave up 8 bases and J gave up 1 base, with 13 bases separating them. Germline V gene data show CDR1 as SQVTM and CDR2 as ANQGSEA. The chain's CDR3 is CSFQGGGTDTQYF. The CDR3 region has the DNA TGCAGCTTCCAGGGAGGAGGCACAGATACGCAGTATTTT.

CDR3 DNA sequence: TGTGCCAGCAGCTGGGTAGCGGGAGGCACAGATACGCAGTATTTT. It encodes CASSWVAGGTDTQYF. The V gene is TRBV7-9, the J gene TRBJ2-3; TRBD2 aligns across 9 bases. Germline V gene lookup returns CDR1 SEHNR and CDR2 FQNEAQ (reference sequence). J was trimmed by 1 base and V by 4 bases; bases with no gene match: 3. The CDR3 contains 15 residues.

The rearrangement uses TRBV7-3 and TRBJ2-2, with D maybe TRBD1 (6 bases). V lost 4 bases and J 0 bases, leaving 12 bases between the germline ends. Germline CDR1 and CDR2: SGHTA and FQGTGA. This CDR3 spans 16 amino acids. The DNA for the CDR3 is TGTGCCAGCAGCTGGGTAGGGACACCGAACACCGGGGAGCTGTTTTTT. Protein product: CASSWVGTPNTGELFF.

The V gene is TRBV19, the J gene TRBJ1-5, with TRBD1 as a possible D gene (5 bases). The ends were cut back, 2 bases at V and 7 bases at J, with 12 bases in the middle. CDR3 length: 14 residues. The germline CDR1 and CDR2 sequences are LNHDA and SQIVND (reference sequence). The CDR3 DNA is TGTGCCAGTAGTATACAGCCAGGGAACCAGCCCCAGCATTTT. This gives the protein CASSIQPGNQPQHF.

J is TRBJ2-1 and V is TRBV24-1; the match to TRBD2 covers 12 bases. This CDR3 contains 22 residues. Germline CDR1 is KGHDR and CDR2 is SFDVKD. V dropped 5 bases and J dropped 3; count of bases not matched to a gene: 22. CDR3 region: CATSAAGTQGAQTSGGYNEQFF. The DNA of the CDR3 is TGTGCCACCAGTGCCGCGGGGACCCAGGGAGCTCAGACTAGCGGGGGCTACAATGAGCAGTTCTTC.

The gene calls are TRBV9 and TRBJ2-5, with 12 bases aligning to TRBD2. Germline loops: CDR1 SGDLS, CDR2 YYNGEE. J was trimmed by 5 bases and V by 4 bases; bases with no gene match: 12. The CDR3 is 17 amino acids. For the CDR3, the DNA is TGTGCCAGCAGCTCACATCCTAGCGGGGGGGCGGGGGAGACCCAGTACTTC. As protein: CASSSHPSGGAGETQYF.